This T cell receptor (beta chain) was documented in a study of shared clonotypes between healthy human individuals. Study-wide background: Aged between 18 and 49, the donors were two women and three men. The study used three CD4 naive, three CD4 memory, two CD8 naive and one CD8 memory plate per donor. Findings and limits, study-wide: Clonotype sharing across a few donors was observed for around 5% of naive CD4 clonotypes.

Original analysis: Filtering of immunoSEQ junctional sequences could not match full-length read filtering. Sequenced by immunoSEQ multiplex PCR; TCRdb stores in-frame clones only, minus some. The DNA was the basis for D and trimming; V, J and clone size are from that table. The sample consists of under 1 million clones, about 96% of them appearing once. Comment on this clone: Antigen specificity is unknown. At the DNA level, this CDR3 is encoded by other sequences in the same sample as well.

Naive CD8 cells lacked CD45RO and underwent positive selection for CCR7, leaving out terminally differentiated effector memory CD45RA+ cells. The clonotype was recovered from a man younger than 40 in good health. The sample consisted of naive CD8+ T cells sorted from blood.

The chain's CDR3 is CASSDRGNNQPQHF. Here the CDR3 DNA reads TGTGCCAGCAGTGATAGGGGGAACAATCAGCCCCAGCATTTT. J is TRBJ1-5 and V is TRBV2; TRBD1 might be the D (6 bases). The CDR3 loop spans 14 amino acids. CDR1 and CDR2 (germline): SNHLY, FYNNEI. Trimming took off 3 bases at V and 3 bases at J, with 9 bases between the two ends.